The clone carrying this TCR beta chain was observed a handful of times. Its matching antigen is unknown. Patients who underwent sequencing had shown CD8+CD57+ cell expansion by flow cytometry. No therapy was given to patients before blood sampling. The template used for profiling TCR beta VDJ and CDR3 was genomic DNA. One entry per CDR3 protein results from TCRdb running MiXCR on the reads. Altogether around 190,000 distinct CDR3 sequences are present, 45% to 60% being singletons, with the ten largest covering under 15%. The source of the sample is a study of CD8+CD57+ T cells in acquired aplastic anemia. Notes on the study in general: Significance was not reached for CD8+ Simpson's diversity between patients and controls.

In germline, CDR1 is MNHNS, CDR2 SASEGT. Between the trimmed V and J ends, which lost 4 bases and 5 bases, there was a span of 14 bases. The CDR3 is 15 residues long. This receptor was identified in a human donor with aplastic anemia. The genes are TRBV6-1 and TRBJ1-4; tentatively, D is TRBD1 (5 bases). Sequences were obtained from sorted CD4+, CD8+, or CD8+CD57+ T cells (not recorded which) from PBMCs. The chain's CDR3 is CASSAGGSRNEKLFF. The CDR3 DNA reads TGTGCCAGCAGTGCGGGGGGATCGAGGAATGAAAAACTGTTTTTT.